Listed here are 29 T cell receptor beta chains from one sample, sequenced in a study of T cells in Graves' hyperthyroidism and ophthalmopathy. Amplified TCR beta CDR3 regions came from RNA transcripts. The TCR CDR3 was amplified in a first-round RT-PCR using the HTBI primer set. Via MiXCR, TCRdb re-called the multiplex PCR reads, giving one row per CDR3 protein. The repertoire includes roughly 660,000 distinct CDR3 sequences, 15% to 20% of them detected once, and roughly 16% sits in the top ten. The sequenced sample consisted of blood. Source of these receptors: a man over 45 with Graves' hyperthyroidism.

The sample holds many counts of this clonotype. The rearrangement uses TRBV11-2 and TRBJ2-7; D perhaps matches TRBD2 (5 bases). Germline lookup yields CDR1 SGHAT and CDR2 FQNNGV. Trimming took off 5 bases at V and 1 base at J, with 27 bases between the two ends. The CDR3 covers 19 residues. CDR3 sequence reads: CASSTGKIILSEGSYEQYF. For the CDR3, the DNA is TGTGCCAGCAGCACGGGGAAAATAATACTATCAGAAGGATCCTACGAGCAGTACTTC.

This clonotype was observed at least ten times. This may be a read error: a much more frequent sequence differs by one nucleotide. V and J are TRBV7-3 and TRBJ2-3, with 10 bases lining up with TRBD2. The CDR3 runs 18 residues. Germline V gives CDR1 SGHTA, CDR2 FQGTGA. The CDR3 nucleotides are TGTGCCGGCAGCCGAACCCCCGGGCTAGCGGGAGGCACAGATACGCAGTATTTT. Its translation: CAGSRTPGLAGGTDTQYF.

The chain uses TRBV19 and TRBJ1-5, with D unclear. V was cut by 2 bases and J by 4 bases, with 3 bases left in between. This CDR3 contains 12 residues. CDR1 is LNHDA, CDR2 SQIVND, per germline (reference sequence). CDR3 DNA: TGTGCCAGTAGTATATGGAATCAGCCCCAGCATTTT. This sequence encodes CASSIWNQPQHF.

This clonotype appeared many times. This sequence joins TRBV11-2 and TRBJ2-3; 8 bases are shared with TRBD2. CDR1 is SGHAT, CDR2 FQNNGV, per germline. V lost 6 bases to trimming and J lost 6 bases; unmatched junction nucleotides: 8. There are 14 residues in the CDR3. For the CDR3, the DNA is TGTGCCAGCAGGACCATAGCGGGAAGTGATACGCAGTATTTT. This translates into CASRTIAGSDTQYF. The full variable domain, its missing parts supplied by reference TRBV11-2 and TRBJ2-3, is EAGVAQSPRYKIIEKRQSVAFWCNPISGHATLYWYQQILGQGPKLLIQFQNNGVVDDSQLPKDRFSAERLKGVDSTLKIQPAKLEDSAVYLCASRTIAGSDTQYFGPGTRLTVL.

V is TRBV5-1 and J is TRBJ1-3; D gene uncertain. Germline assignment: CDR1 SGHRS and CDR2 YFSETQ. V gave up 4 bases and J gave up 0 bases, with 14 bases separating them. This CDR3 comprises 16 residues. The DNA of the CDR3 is TGCGCCAGCAGCCGAATGGGTCCTTACTCTGGAAACACCATATATTTT. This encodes CASSRMGPYSGNTIYF.

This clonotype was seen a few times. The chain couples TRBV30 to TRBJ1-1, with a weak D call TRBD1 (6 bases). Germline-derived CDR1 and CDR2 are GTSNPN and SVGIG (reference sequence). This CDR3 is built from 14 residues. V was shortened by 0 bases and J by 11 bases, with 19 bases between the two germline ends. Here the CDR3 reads CAWSVEGRGSRAFF. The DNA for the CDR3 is TGTGCCTGGAGTGTAGAGGGCAGGGGTTCAAGGGCTTTCTTT.

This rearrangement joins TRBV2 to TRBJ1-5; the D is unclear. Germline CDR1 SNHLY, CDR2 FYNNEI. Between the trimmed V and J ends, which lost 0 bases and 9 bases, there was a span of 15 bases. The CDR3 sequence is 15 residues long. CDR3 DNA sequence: TGTGCCAGCAGTGAAGCGCCCAGCGAGGTTTCGCCCCAGCATTTT. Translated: CASSEAPSEVSPQHF.

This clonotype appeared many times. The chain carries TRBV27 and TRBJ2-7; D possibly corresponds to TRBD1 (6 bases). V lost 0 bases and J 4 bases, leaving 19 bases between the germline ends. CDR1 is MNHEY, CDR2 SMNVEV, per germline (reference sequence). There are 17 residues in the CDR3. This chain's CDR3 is CASSLSLTAAGEYEQYF. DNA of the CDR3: TGTGCCAGCAGTTTATCCCTGACGGCGGCAGGGGAGTACGAGCAGTACTTC.

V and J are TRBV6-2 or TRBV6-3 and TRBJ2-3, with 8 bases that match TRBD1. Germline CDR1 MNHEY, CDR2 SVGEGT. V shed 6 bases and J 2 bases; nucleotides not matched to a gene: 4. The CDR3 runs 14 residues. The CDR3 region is CASRRTGYTDTQYF. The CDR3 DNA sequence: TGTGCCAGCAGGCGGACAGGGTACACAGATACGCAGTATTTT.

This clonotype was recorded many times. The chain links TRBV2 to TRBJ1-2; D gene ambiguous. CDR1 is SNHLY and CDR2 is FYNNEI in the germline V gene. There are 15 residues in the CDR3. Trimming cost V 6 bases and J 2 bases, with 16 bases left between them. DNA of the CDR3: TGTGCCAGCAGGGCCCGGGAAGGCTCGAACTATGGCTACACCTTC. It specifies CASRAREGSNYGYTF.

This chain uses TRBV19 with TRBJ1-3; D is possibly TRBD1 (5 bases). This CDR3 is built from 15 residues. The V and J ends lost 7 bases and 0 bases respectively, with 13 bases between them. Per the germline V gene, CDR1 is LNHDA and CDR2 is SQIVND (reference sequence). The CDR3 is CASIDSTSSGNTIYF. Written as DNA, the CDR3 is TGTGCCAGTATCGACAGCACGAGCTCTGGAAACACCATATATTTT. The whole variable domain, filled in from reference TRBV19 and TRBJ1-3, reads DGGITQSPKYLFRKEGQNVTLSCEQNLNHDAMYWYRQDPGQGLRLIYYSQIVNDFQKGDIAEGYSVSREKKESFPLTVTSAQKNPTAFYLCASIDSTSSGNTIYFGEGSWLTVV.

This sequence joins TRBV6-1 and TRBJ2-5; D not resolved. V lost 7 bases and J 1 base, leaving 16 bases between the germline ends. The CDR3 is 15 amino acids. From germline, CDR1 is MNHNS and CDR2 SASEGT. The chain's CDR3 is CASTTVSLPQETQYF. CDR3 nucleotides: TGTGCCAGCACCACAGTGTCCCTCCCCCAAGAGACCCAGTACTTC.

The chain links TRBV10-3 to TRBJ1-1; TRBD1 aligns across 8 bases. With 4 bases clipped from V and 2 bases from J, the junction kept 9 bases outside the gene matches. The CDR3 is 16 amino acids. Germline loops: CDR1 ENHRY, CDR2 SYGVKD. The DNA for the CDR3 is TGTGCCATCAGTGCAACAGGGGGAAGGTCAAACACTGAAGCTTTCTTT. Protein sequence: CAISATGGRSNTEAFF.

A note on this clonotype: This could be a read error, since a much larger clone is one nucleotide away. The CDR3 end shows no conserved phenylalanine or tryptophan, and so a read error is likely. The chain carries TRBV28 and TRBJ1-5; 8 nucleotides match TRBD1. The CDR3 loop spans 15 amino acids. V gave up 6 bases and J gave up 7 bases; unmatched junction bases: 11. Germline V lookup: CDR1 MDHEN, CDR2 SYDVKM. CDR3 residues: CASSPGQGRTQPQHV. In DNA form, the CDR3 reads TGTGCCAGCAGCCCCGGACAGGGAAGAACGCAGCCCCAGCATGTT.

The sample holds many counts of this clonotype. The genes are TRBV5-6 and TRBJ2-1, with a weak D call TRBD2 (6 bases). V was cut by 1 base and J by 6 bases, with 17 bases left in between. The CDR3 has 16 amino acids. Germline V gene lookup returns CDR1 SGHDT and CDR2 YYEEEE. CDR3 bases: TGTGCCAGCAGCTTGTTGTACGGGAGTTTTTCCAATGAGCAGTTCTTC. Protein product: CASSLLYGSFSNEQFF.

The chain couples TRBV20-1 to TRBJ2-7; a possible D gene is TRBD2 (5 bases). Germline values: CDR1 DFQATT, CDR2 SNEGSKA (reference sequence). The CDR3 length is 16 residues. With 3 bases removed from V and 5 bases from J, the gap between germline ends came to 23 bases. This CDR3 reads CSASRGGSIYADEQYF. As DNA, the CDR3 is TGCAGTGCTAGTCGTGGTGGGAGTATATATGCGGACGAGCAGTACTTC.

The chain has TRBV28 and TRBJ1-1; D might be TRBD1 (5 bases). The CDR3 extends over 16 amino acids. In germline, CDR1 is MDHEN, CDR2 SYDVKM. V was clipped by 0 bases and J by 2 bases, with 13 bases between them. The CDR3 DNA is TGTGCCAGCAGTTTATGGACAGTGATCCAAAACACTGAAGCTTTCTTT. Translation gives CASSLWTVIQNTEAFF.

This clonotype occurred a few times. This CDR3 reads CASRQPGTTSYEQYF. The DNA of the CDR3 is TGTGCCAGCAGACAACCCGGGACTACATCCTACGAGCAGTACTTC. The rearrangement links TRBV6-1 to TRBJ2-7; TRBD2 matches at 7 bases. The germline CDR1 and CDR2 sequences are MNHNS and SASEGT. This CDR3 spans 15 amino acids. V dropped 6 bases and J dropped 1; count of bases not matched to a gene: 9.

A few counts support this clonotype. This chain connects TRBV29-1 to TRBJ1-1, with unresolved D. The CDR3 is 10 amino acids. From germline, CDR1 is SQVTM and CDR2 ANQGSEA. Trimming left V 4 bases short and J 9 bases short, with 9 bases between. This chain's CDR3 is CSVGSRKAFF. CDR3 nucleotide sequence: TGCAGCGTTGGCTCCAGGAAAGCTTTCTTT.

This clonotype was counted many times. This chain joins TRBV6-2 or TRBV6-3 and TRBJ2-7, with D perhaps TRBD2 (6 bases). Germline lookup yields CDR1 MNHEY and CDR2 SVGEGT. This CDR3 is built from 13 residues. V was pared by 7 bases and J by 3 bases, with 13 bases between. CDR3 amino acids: CASTFAGFYEQYF. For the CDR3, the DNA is TGTGCCAGCACCTTCGCGGGGTTCTACGAGCAGTACTTC.

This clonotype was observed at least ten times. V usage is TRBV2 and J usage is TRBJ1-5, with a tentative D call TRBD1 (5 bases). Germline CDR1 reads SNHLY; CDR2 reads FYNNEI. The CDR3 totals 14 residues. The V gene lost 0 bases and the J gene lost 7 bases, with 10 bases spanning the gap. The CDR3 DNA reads TGTGCCAGCAGTGAAGCACGGGGGTTACAGCCCCAGCATTTT. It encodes CASSEARGLQPQHF.

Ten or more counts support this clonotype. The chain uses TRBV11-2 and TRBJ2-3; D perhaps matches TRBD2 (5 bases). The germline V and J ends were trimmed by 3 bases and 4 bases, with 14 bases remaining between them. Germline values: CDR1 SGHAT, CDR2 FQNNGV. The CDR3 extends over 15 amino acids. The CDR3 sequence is CASSFLLLAPDTQYF. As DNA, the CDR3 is TGTGCCAGCAGCTTCCTCCTGCTAGCACCAGATACGCAGTATTTT.

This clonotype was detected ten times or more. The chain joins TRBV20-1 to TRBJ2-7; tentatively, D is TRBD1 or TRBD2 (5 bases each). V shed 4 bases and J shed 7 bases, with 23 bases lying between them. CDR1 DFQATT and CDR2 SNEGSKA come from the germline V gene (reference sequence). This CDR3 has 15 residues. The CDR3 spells CSATNPGTPLGEQYF. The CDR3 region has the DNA TGCAGTGCTACTAACCCCGGGACCCCGTTGGGTGAGCAGTACTTC.

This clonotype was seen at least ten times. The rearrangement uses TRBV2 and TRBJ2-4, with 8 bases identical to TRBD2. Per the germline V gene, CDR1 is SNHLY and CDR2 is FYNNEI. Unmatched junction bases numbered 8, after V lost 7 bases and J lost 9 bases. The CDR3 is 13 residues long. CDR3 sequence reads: CASTTGTRGIQYF. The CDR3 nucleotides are TGTGCCAGCACCACCGGGACTAGAGGCATTCAGTACTTC.

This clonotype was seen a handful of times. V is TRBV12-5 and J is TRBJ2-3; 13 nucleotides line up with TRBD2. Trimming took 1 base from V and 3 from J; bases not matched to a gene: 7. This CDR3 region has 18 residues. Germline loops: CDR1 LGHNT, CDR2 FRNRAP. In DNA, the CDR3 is TGTGCTAGTGGTTTGGGGACTAGCGGGAGCCCTGGGACAGATACGCAGTATTTT. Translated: CASGLGTSGSPGTDTQYF.

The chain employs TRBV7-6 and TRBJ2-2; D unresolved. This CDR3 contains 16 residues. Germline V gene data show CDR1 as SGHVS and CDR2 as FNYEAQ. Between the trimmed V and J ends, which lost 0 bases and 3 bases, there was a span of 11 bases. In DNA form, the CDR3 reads TGTGCCAGCAGCTTAGCTGGGGTTATTTACACCGGGGAGCTGTTTTTT. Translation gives CASSLAGVIYTGELFF.

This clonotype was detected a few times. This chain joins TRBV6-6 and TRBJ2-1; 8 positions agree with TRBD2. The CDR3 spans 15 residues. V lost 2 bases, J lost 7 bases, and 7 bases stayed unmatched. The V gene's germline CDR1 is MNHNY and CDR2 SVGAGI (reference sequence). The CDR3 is CASSYAGGAGNEQFF. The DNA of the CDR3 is TGTGCCAGCAGTTACGCCGGGGGGGCTGGGAATGAGCAGTTCTTC.

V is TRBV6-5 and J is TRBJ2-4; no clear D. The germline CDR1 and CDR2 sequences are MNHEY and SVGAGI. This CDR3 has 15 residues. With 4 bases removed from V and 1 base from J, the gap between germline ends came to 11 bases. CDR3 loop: CASSSPYEAKNIQYF. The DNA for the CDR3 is TGTGCCAGCAGTTCCCCCTATGAGGCCAAAAACATTCAGTACTTC.

CDR3 sequence reads: CATSRDRGLSGNTIYF. CDR3 DNA: TGTGCCACCAGCAGAGACCGGGGACTCTCTGGAAACACCATATATTTT. The J gene is TRBJ1-3, the V gene TRBV15, with D possibly TRBD1 on 5 matching bases. Trimming stripped 0 bases from V and 0 bases from J, with 9 bases between. Germline V lookup: CDR1 LNHNV, CDR2 YYDKDF (reference sequence). The CDR3 is 16 amino acids.